This T cell receptor (beta chain) was identified during a study of cytomegalovirus exposure and HLA in healthy donors. Overall study results and limits: Researchers reported from a later analysis that most CMV-associated TCR beta chains appeared HLA-restricted.

Turning to this clone: Its antigen is unidentified.

The germline V gene encodes CDR1 SGHRS and CDR2 YFSETQ. CDR3 size: 14 residues. Trimming took off 0 bases at V and 8 bases at J, with 14 bases between the two ends. The PCR employed 60 Vbeta primers together with 13 Jbeta primers. Generated by immunoSEQ multiplex PCR, the TCRdb table keeps only in-frame clones and is missing some. The sample gives tens of thousands of clones, 70% to 80% of which show up once; roughly 14% is in the top ten. The sequenced sample consisted of PBMCs. The clonotype originates from a woman in her thirties or forties in good health and CMV-seropositive. The gene calls are TRBV5-1 and TRBJ1-2; no definite D call. This CDR3 is CASSLADQMRGYTF. CDR3 coding DNA: TGCGCCAGCAGCTTGGCCGATCAAATGAGAGGCTACACCTTC.